The 27 T cell receptor beta chains below were found in one sample sequenced in a study of tumor-infiltrating T cells and Merkel cell polyomavirus. Looking at the study overall: CD8+ T cells recognized the Merkel cell polyomavirus KLL epitope.

Robust Merkel cell polyomavirus Large T antigen positivity by immunohistochemistry was seen in all patients' tumors. The protocol was immunoSEQ multiplex PCR, while the TCRdb copy is restricted to in-frame clones and leaves out a portion. The sample holds around 25,000 clones, 87% seen once. Sequenced input: lymph node tissue. These receptors originate from a man in his fifties with Merkel cell carcinoma.

V usage is TRBV4-1 and J usage is TRBJ2-1; 12 bases align to TRBD2. Germline CDR1 MGHRA, CDR2 YSYEKL. This CDR3 is built from 14 residues. J gave up 8 bases and V 7 bases, and 6 bases lay outside the gene matches. The CDR3 DNA is TGCGCCAGCAATCAGCTAGCGGGGGGGGATGAGCAGTTCTTC. It specifies CASNQLAGGDEQFF.

This clone was seen a handful of times. The chain recombines TRBV6-1 with TRBJ1-3, with a weak D call TRBD1 (6 bases). The germline CDR1 and CDR2 sequences are MNHNS and SASEGT. The CDR3 length is 15 residues. Trimming left V 8 bases short and J 0 bases short, with 14 bases between. As DNA, the CDR3 is TGTGCCAGCGGTACAGGGACAAGCTCTGGAAACACCATATATTTT. Translation: CASGTGTSSGNTIYF.

The CDR3 DNA reads TGTGCCAGCAGTGACATCCCCTCTTACGAGCAGTACTTC. It yields the protein CASSDIPSYEQYF. V is TRBV27 and J is TRBJ2-7; no clear D gene. V lost 5 bases and J lost 4, with 12 bases in between. CDR1 MNHEY and CDR2 SMNVEV come from the germline V gene (reference sequence). The length of the CDR3 is 13 residues.

This clone was observed once. This chain joins TRBV6-1 and TRBJ2-7, with TRBD2 as a possible D gene (5 bases). Trimming took 2 bases from V and 5 from J, leaving 16 bases between them. CDR3 length equals 15 residues. Germline-derived CDR1 and CDR2 are MNHNS and SASEGT. The CDR3 DNA reads as TGTGCCAGCAGTGAATCATGGGAGACGGGGAACGAGCAGTACTTC. The encoded protein is CASSESWETGNEQYF.

This chain uses TRBV9 with TRBJ2-5, with TRBD2 as a possible D gene (7 bases). V dropped 4 bases and J dropped 9 bases, with 22 bases sitting between them. Per the germline V gene, CDR1 is SGDLS and CDR2 is YYNGEE. The CDR3 extends over 15 amino acids. Written as DNA, the CDR3 is TGTGCCAGCAGCCCCCGGGGAAGGGGGGGCGGGGCCCAGTACTTC. It translates to CASSPRGRGGGAQYF.

This sequence joins TRBV18 and TRBJ1-1, with D hard to call. The CDR3 spans 13 residues. Trimming pared 0 bases from V and 5 bases from J, leaving 7 bases between. Germline-derived CDR1 and CDR2 are KGHSH and LQKENI. CDR3 nucleotides: TGTGCCAGCTCACCACCAACGGAGACTGAAGCTTTCTTT. It encodes CASSPPTETEAFF.

The CDR3 DNA reads TGTGCCAGCAGGGTTGGGCAGGGCGGCTCCTACGAGCAGTACTTC. It translates to CASRVGQGGSYEQYF. The V call is TRBV6-1, the J call TRBJ2-7; TRBD1 might be the D (5 bases). Trimming took 6 bases from V and 0 from J, leaving 15 bases between them. The CDR3 loop spans 15 amino acids. Germline V lookup: CDR1 MNHNS, CDR2 SASEGT.

The chain joins TRBV6-4 to TRBJ2-3, with 8 bases lining up with TRBD2. V lost 10 bases and J lost 6; bases outside the gene matches: 15. CDR1 and CDR2 (germline): MRHNA, SNTAGT. CDR3 length equals 15 residues. The CDR3 DNA is TGTGCCACCAGATCAGCGGGGGCTGGGGCGGATACGCAGTATTTT. This translates into CATRSAGAGADTQYF.

The rearrangement joins TRBV29-1 to TRBJ1-3; 9 bases are shared with TRBD1. The trim removed 7 bases at V and 0 bases at J, leaving 10 bases unmatched. Germline V lookup: CDR1 SQVTM, CDR2 ANQGSEA. CDR3 size: 16 residues. The CDR3 coding sequence is TGCAGCGGGGGGGGACAGGGTTCCAGCTCTGGAAACACCATATATTTT. Translating gives CSGGGQGSSSGNTIYF.

The DNA of the CDR3 is TGCGCCAGCAGCCTGAGGACAGGGAGCACAGATACGCAGTATTTT. This gives the protein CASSLRTGSTDTQYF. V is TRBV4-1 and J is TRBJ2-3; the match to TRBD1 covers 8 bases. The CDR3 spans 15 residues. Per the germline V gene, CDR1 is MGHRA and CDR2 is YSYEKL. With V trimmed by 4 bases and J by 0 bases, 3 bases remained unmatched.

J is TRBJ1-1 and V is TRBV4-3; 7 bases align to TRBD1. Losses at the gene ends were 0 bases for V and 4 bases for J; bases not matched to a gene: 2. Germline V gives CDR1 LGHNA, CDR2 YSLEER. This CDR3 has 14 amino acids. The CDR3 protein is CASSQDSGGTEAFF. DNA for the CDR3: TGCGCCAGCAGCCAAGATTCAGGGGGCACTGAAGCTTTCTTT.

The chain couples TRBV7-6 to TRBJ2-7; TRBD2 agrees at 8 bases. V lost 4 bases and J lost 7; bases outside the gene matches: 12. This CDR3 is built from 15 residues. Germline CDR1 SGHVS, CDR2 FNYEAQ. CDR3 nucleotides: TGTGCCAGCAGCTCGAGCGGGAGCAACCGAGATGAGCAGTACTTC. Translated: CASSSSGSNRDEQYF.

The chain uses TRBV11-2 and TRBJ2-2; D is uncertain. With 5 bases removed from V and 8 bases from J, the gap between germline ends came to 6 bases. The CDR3 contains 11 residues. Germline V gives CDR1 SGHAT, CDR2 FQNNGV. CDR3: CASSVRGELFF. CDR3 nucleotide sequence: TGTGCCAGCAGCGTACGGGGGGAGCTGTTTTTT.

As DNA, the CDR3 is TGTGCCAGCAGCCCGAGGGGGGACGGGGGGCCAGGAGAGACCCAGTACTTC. Amino acids: CASSPRGDGGPGETQYF. This rearrangement joins TRBV7-8 to TRBJ2-5, with TRBD2 as a possible D gene (7 bases). The CDR3 loop spans 17 amino acids. Looked up from germline, CDR1 is SGHVS and CDR2 is FQNEAQ. Trimming removed 5 bases at V and 4 bases at J, with 23 bases between.

This clone was found once. The rearrangement links TRBV5-1 to TRBJ2-3; maybe TRBD1 (7 bases). This CDR3 region has 13 residues. Trimming stripped 0 bases from V and 10 bases from J, with 12 bases between. Per germline, CDR1 SGHRS and CDR2 YFSETQ. The CDR3 loop is CASSLVGGGAQYF. CDR3 bases: TGCGCCAGCAGCTTGGTAGGGGGCGGGGCGCAGTATTTT.

The gene calls are TRBV6-5 and TRBJ1-5, with D perhaps TRBD1 (5 bases). The CDR3 sequence is 14 residues long. With 0 bases removed from V and 7 bases from J, the gap between germline ends came to 10 bases. Germline assignment: CDR1 MNHEY and CDR2 SVGAGI. The CDR3: CASSYSWGGQPQHF. CDR3 nucleotides: TGTGCCAGCAGTTACTCCTGGGGGGGACAGCCCCAGCATTTT.

V and J are TRBV10-3 and TRBJ2-1; TRBD2 matches at 12 bases. Germline CDR1 is ENHRY and CDR2 is SYGVKD. This CDR3 has 19 amino acids. Trimming took 4 bases from V and 7 from J; bases not matched to a gene: 17. Here the CDR3 reads CAISGPSGGAHGDRNEQFF. The CDR3 DNA is TGTGCCATCAGTGGACCTAGCGGGGGGGCCCACGGTGATCGGAATGAGCAGTTCTTC.

This rearrangement joins TRBV18 to TRBJ2-5, with TRBD1 matching over 7 bases. Germline V gives CDR1 KGHSH, CDR2 LQKENI. This CDR3 spans 14 amino acids. The V segment lost 4 bases and the J segment 0 bases; nucleotides outside the gene matches: 2. The CDR3 nucleotides read TGTGCCAGCTCACGTGGACAGGACCAAGAGACCCAGTACTTC. As protein: CASSRGQDQETQYF.

This chain connects TRBV7-3 to TRBJ2-7; 9 positions match TRBD1. V lost 1 base, J lost 6 bases, and 1 base stayed unmatched. Germline V gene data show CDR1 as SGHTA and CDR2 as FQGTGA. CDR3 size: 13 residues. CDR3 coding DNA: TGTGCCAGCAGCTTAAAGACAGGGGGCGAGCAGTACTTC. The encoded protein is CASSLKTGGEQYF.

This chain links TRBV27 with TRBJ1-2, with a tentative D call TRBD1 (5 bases). This CDR3 contains 15 residues. The V gene's germline CDR1 is MNHEY and CDR2 SMNVEV (reference sequence). V was pared by 10 bases and J by 6 bases, with 24 bases between. The chain's CDR3 is CATRPLLGGAHGYTF. CDR3 bases: TGTGCCACGCGCCCCTTATTGGGGGGAGCACATGGCTACACCTTC.

This clone was seen just once. J is TRBJ2-7 and V is TRBV10-3, with TRBD2 identical over 11 bases. The germline gives CDR1 ENHRY, CDR2 SYGVKD. V was clipped by 3 bases and J by 1 base; unmatched bases: 5. The CDR3 loop spans 16 amino acids. CDR3 protein: CAISDSGTSGSYEQYF. DNA for the CDR3: TGTGCCATCAGTGACAGTGGGACTAGCGGTTCCTACGAGCAGTACTTC.

The chain recombines TRBV9 with TRBJ1-5; the D is unclear. The ends were cut back, 3 bases at V and 0 bases at J, with 7 bases in the middle. Germline V gene lookup returns CDR1 SGDLS and CDR2 YYNGEE. There are 14 residues in the CDR3. CDR3 sequence: CASSEHSSNQPQHF. DNA for the CDR3: TGTGCCAGCAGCGAGCACAGTAGCAATCAGCCCCAGCATTTT. Filled out from reference TRBV9 and TRBJ1-5, the complete variable domain reads DSGVTQTPKHLITATGQRVTLRCSPRSGDLSVYWYQQSLDQGLQFLIQYYNGEERAKGNILERFSAQQFPDLHSELNLSSLELGDSALYFCASSEHSSNQPQHFGDGTRLSIL.

DNA for the CDR3: TGTGCCAGCAGTTTTGGGGCCAGGGCGTACGAGCAGTACTTC. This encodes CASSFGARAYEQYF. The rearrangement links TRBV28 to TRBJ2-7; D may be TRBD1 (5 bases). The V end was cut by 3 bases, the J end by 4 bases, with 13 bases between. CDR1 and CDR2 from the germline V gene are MDHEN and SYDVKM. The CDR3 loop spans 14 amino acids.

This chain links TRBV27 with TRBJ2-5; TRBD1 matches at 9 bases. V gave up 8 bases and J gave up 3 bases; unmatched junction bases: 7. The CDR3 has 14 amino acids. Looked up from germline, CDR1 is MNHEY and CDR2 is SMNVEV (reference sequence). The CDR3 coding sequence is TGTGCCAGCGCGTTCGGACAGGGGAAAGAGACCCAGTACTTC. Amino acids: CASAFGQGKETQYF.

V is TRBV29-1 and J is TRBJ2-1; D ambiguous. The CDR3 covers 12 residues. With 7 bases removed from V and 2 bases from J, the gap between germline ends came to 9 bases. CDR1 and CDR2 from the germline V gene are SQVTM and ANQGSEA. The CDR3 sequence is CSAPATYNEQFF. CDR3 nucleotide sequence: TGCAGCGCCCCCGCGACCTACAATGAGCAGTTCTTC.

The chain joins TRBV6-7 to TRBJ2-7; 9 bases match TRBD2. TRBV6-7 is classed as an ORF, of uncertain function. This CDR3 spans 14 amino acids. V was clipped by 6 bases and J by 2 bases; unmatched bases: 5. The CDR3 spells CASRRLAGPYEQYF. The CDR3 DNA reads as TGTGCCAGCAGAAGGCTAGCGGGACCCTACGAGCAGTACTTC.

The chain is built from TRBV27 and TRBJ2-7; 7 bases agree with TRBD2. CDR1 and CDR2 from the germline V gene are MNHEY and SMNVEV (reference sequence). V was pared by 5 bases and J by 2 bases, with 6 bases of the junction left unmatched. The CDR3 is 14 amino acids. This CDR3 reads CASSPIRGAYEQYF. The CDR3 DNA reads TGTGCCAGCAGTCCCATCCGGGGGGCCTACGAGCAGTACTTC.